This record covers a single TCR beta chain. These data come from a study of blood T cell repertoires in COVID-19. J gave up 0 bases and V 3 bases, and 8 bases lay outside the gene matches. The V gene's germline CDR1 is WSHSY and CDR2 SAAADI. This CDR3 comprises 18 residues. Sequencing was performed with immunoSEQ multiplex PCR; in TCRdb, only in-frame clones are kept and a portion is missing. The sample has fewer than 150,000 clones, just over 75% seen once. V gene TRBV10-2 combines with J gene TRBJ2-3; 11 positions match TRBD2. The sequencing input was peripheral blood. This receptor was obtained from a human donor in a cohort sampled during active COVID-19. CDR3 residues: CASSESTSGGSSTDTQYF. The CDR3 DNA is TGCGCCAGCAGTGAAAGTACTAGCGGGGGCTCTAGCACAGATACGCAGTATTTT.